The 32 T cell receptor beta chains below were found in one sample sequenced in a study of OX40 agonist ivuxolimab in advanced cancers. Produced via immunoSEQ multiplex PCR; TCRdb's table is partial and in-frame only. The profile shows about 19,000 clones, more than 70% of them singletons. The sample was CD4+ or CD8+ T cells sorted from blood, taken in a trial of the OX40 agonist ivuxolimab. All receptors derive from an adult with an advanced solid tumor such as melanoma, head and neck, liver or kidney cancer.

V and J are TRBV6-5 and TRBJ2-1; 8 nucleotides line up with TRBD2. J gave up 8 bases and V 2 bases, and 5 bases lay outside the gene matches. From germline, CDR1 is MNHEY and CDR2 SVGAGI. The CDR3 sequence is 14 residues long. CDR3 residues: CASSYSGSSDEQFF. The CDR3 DNA sequence: TGTGCCAGCAGTTACAGCGGGAGTTCGGATGAGCAGTTCTTC.

The V call is TRBV2, the J call TRBJ2-7; 8 nucleotides match TRBD1. Germline trimming cut 4 bases from V and 2 bases from J; bases unmatched to any gene: 13. Per the germline V gene, CDR1 is SNHLY and CDR2 is FYNNEI. CDR3 length equals 17 residues. CDR3 in amino acids: CASSVGQAGGSPYEQYF. The CDR3 DNA reads TGTGCCAGCAGTGTCGGGCAAGCAGGGGGCTCCCCCTACGAGCAGTACTTC.

This clone showed up just a few times. This sequence joins TRBV9 and TRBJ2-7; D ambiguous. The CDR3 runs 13 residues. V dropped 4 bases and J dropped 1 base, with 9 bases sitting between them. Germline V gives CDR1 SGDLS, CDR2 YYNGEE. The DNA for the CDR3 is TGTGCCAGCAGCCAGAAGGATTCCTACGAGCAGTACTTC. Translation: CASSQKDSYEQYF.

The chain uses TRBV4-3 and TRBJ2-5, with 8 nucleotides matching TRBD2. The CDR3 is 15 amino acids. J lost 1 base, V lost 2 bases, and 3 bases had no gene match. Per germline, CDR1 LGHNA and CDR2 YSLEER. The CDR3 nucleotides read TGCGCCAGCAGCCAACTTACTAGCGGCCAAGAGACCCAGTACTTC. Translating it yields CASSQLTSGQETQYF.

The chain links TRBV7-9 to TRBJ2-3, with 12 positions matching TRBD2. The CDR3 consists of 16 residues. Germline values: CDR1 SEHNR, CDR2 FQNEAQ (reference sequence). Trimming cost V 3 bases and J 5 bases; bases outside gene matches: 6. CDR3 sequence reads: CASSFRLAGALDTQYF. The CDR3 nucleotides are TGTGCCAGCAGCTTCAGACTAGCGGGAGCCTTAGATACGCAGTATTTT.

In its sample, this clone was seen a few times. The V gene is TRBV28, the J gene TRBJ2-1; perhaps TRBD2 as D (6 bases). Trimming cost V 3 bases and J 6 bases, with 9 bases left between them. This CDR3 is 13 amino acids long. CDR1 and CDR2 (germline): MDHEN, SYDVKM. The CDR3 sequence is CASSFVTSNEQFF. The CDR3 bases are TGTGCCAGCAGTTTTGTGACTAGCAATGAGCAGTTCTTC.

V gene TRBV29-1 combines with J gene TRBJ1-2; D unresolved. Germline CDR1 and CDR2: SQVTM and ANQGSEA. The CDR3 consists of 11 residues. The ends were cut back, 0 bases at V and 8 bases at J, with 7 bases in the middle. CDR3 DNA sequence: TGCAGCGTTGAAGAGGGGAAGGGCTACACCTTC. This encodes CSVEEGKGYTF. The full variable domain, in which reference TRBV29-1 and TRBJ1-2 provide the parts outside the CDR3, is SAVISQKPSRDICQRGTSLTIQCQVDSQVTMMFWYRQQPGQSLTLIATANQGSEATYESGFVIDKFPISRPNLTFSTLTVSNMSPEDSSIYLCSVEEGKGYTFGSGTRLTVV.

The gene calls are TRBV10-1 and TRBJ1-1, with a possible D match to TRBD1 (6 bases). With 6 bases removed from V and 1 base from J, the gap between germline ends came to 18 bases. Germline CDR1 reads WNHNN; CDR2 reads SYGVQD (reference sequence). The CDR3 runs to 16 residues. In DNA, the CDR3 is TGCGCCAGCAGCGACCGATTGACAGGTGCGAACACTGAAGCTTTCTTT. Encoded protein: CASSDRLTGANTEAFF.

The V gene is TRBV10-1, the J gene TRBJ1-6; a possible D gene is TRBD1 (5 bases). V lost 5 bases and J lost 0, with 8 bases in between. CDR1 and CDR2 (germline): WNHNN, SYGVQD (reference sequence). The CDR3 totals 15 residues. In DNA form, the CDR3 reads TGCGCCAGCAGTCCTGACAGCTCCTATAATTCACCCCTCCACTTT. It encodes CASSPDSSYNSPLHF.

The genes are TRBV19 and TRBJ1-6; D remains ambiguous. This CDR3 has 14 residues. The V end lost 3 bases, the J end lost 10 bases, and 13 bases lay between the germline ends. Germline V gene lookup returns CDR1 LNHDA and CDR2 SQIVND (reference sequence). The CDR3 sequence: CASSIEVTASPLHF. The CDR3 nucleotides read TGTGCCAGTAGTATTGAGGTTACGGCATCACCCCTCCACTTT.

This chain uses TRBV27 with TRBJ2-5; D unclear. Matching the DNA end better, TRBJ2-7 makes the J call doubtful. The V gene's germline CDR1 is MNHEY and CDR2 SMNVEV (reference sequence). This CDR3 has 14 residues. The CDR3 DNA is TGTGCCAGCAGTTCCCCGTCAGCCTCCTACGAGCAGTACTTC. Translated, it gives CASSSPSASYEQYF.

The genes are TRBV25-1 and TRBJ2-1; D is ambiguous. CDR1 and CDR2 from the germline V gene are MGHDK and SYGVNS. Trimming removed 4 bases at V and 9 bases at J, with 4 bases between. The length of the CDR3 is 10 residues. In DNA form, the CDR3 reads TGTGCCAGCAGTGGAGGTGAGCAGTTCTTC. Encoded protein: CASSGGEQFF.

The chain carries TRBV7-6 and TRBJ2-3, with D perhaps TRBD1 or TRBD2 (5 bases each). This CDR3 contains 15 residues. Germline V gene lookup returns CDR1 SGHVS and CDR2 FNYEAQ. Trimming cost V 5 bases and J 2 bases, with 14 bases left between them. CDR3 region: CASSPTGTDTDTQYF. CDR3 sequence (DNA): TGTGCCAGCAGCCCTACTGGGACCGACACAGATACGCAGTATTTT.

The chain combines TRBV27 with TRBJ2-1; D may be TRBD2 (6 bases). V was cut by 3 bases and J by 9 bases, with 15 bases left in between. Germline V gives CDR1 MNHEY, CDR2 SMNVEV (reference sequence). This CDR3 contains 14 residues. The CDR3 DNA reads TGTGCCAGCAGTTTGGGACTCGACAATACTGAGCAGTTCTTC. Encoded protein: CASSLGLDNTEQFF.

V gene TRBV4-3 combines with J gene TRBJ1-4, with D tentatively TRBD1 (5 bases). Germline CDR1 reads LGHNA; CDR2 reads YSLEER. This CDR3 has 17 amino acids. V shed 0 bases and J shed 7 bases, with 18 bases lying between them. CDR3 DNA: TGCGCCAGCAGCCAAGATTCGGGGGTCGGGGTCCGTGAAAAACTGTTTTTT. Its protein product is CASSQDSGVGVREKLFF.

The CDR3 sequence is CASSLSRTDTQYF. In nucleotides, the CDR3 is TGTGCCAGCAGTTTATCCCGCACAGATACGCAGTATTTT. The chain employs TRBV27 and TRBJ2-3; no firm D call. CDR3 length: 13 amino acids. Trimming stripped 0 bases from V and 1 base from J, with 2 bases between. The germline V gene has CDR1 MNHEY and CDR2 SMNVEV (reference sequence).

This clone was recorded once. The chain is built from TRBV5-1 and TRBJ2-1, with 8 nucleotides matching TRBD1. Looked up from germline, CDR1 is SGHRS and CDR2 is YFSETQ. CDR3 size: 15 residues. The trim removed 1 base at V and 4 bases at J, leaving 4 bases unmatched. CDR3 nucleotides: TGCGCCAGCAGCTTGTGGCAGGGGGCTTACAATGAGCAGTTCTTC. Its protein product is CASSLWQGAYNEQFF.

For the CDR3, the DNA is TGTGCCAGCAGCCTAGCGGAGAACTACGAGCAGTACTTC. Translated: CASSLAENYEQYF. The rearrangement links TRBV28 to TRBJ2-7; 7 bases map to TRBD2. This CDR3 has 13 residues. V lost 6 bases and J lost 3; bases outside the gene matches: 5. Germline CDR1 and CDR2: MDHEN and SYDVKM.

The rearrangement links TRBV11-2 to TRBJ1-1; no clear D. This CDR3 contains 13 residues. Trimming took 1 base from V and 3 from J, leaving 6 bases between them. Germline CDR1 SGHAT, CDR2 FQNNGV. This CDR3 reads CASSLGSHTEAFF. The CDR3 DNA is TGTGCCAGCAGCTTAGGGTCTCACACTGAAGCTTTCTTT.

This clone showed up just a few times. The V gene is TRBV19, the J gene TRBJ1-2; 8 bases line up with TRBD1. After removal of 4 bases from V and 4 bases from J, the junction contained 8 bases not matched to a gene. Germline CDR1 reads LNHDA; CDR2 reads SQIVND (reference sequence). CDR3 size: 15 residues. For the CDR3, the DNA is TGTGCCAGTAGTACCGGGACAGGAGGACTCTATGGCTACACCTTC. It translates to CASSTGTGGLYGYTF.

The chain links TRBV27 to TRBJ2-7; 11 nucleotides align to TRBD2. CDR1 is MNHEY, CDR2 SMNVEV, per germline (reference sequence). V lost 3 bases to trimming and J lost 6 bases; unmatched junction nucleotides: 4. The CDR3 totals 14 residues. The CDR3 sequence: CASSLGTSGSEQYF. CDR3 nucleotide sequence: TGTGCCAGCAGTTTGGGAACTAGCGGGAGCGAGCAGTACTTC.

The genes are TRBV7-2 and TRBJ2-7; TRBD2 agrees at 12 bases. From germline, CDR1 is SGHTA and CDR2 FQGNSA. The CDR3 is made up of 15 amino acids. J was trimmed by 0 bases and V by 5 bases; bases with no gene match: 2. The CDR3 nucleotides are TGTGCCAGCAGCCCGACTAGCGGGAGCTCCTACGAGCAGTACTTC. Translation: CASSPTSGSSYEQYF.

The chain's CDR3 is CASSLGSLYGYTF. CDR3 nucleotides: TGTGCCAGCAGCTTGGGAAGTCTCTATGGCTACACCTTC. The chain is built from TRBV5-8 and TRBJ1-2, with D unclear. Germline CDR1 is SGHTS and CDR2 is YDEGEE. The CDR3 has 13 residues. The V gene lost 0 bases and the J gene lost 4 bases, with 7 bases spanning the gap. Looking up the rest from reference TRBV5-8 and TRBJ1-2 gives the full variable domain: EAGVTQSPTHLIKTRGQQATLRCSPISGHTSVYWYQQALGLGLQFLLWYDEGEERNRGNFPPRFSGRQFPNYSSELNVNALELEDSALYLCASSLGSLYGYTFGSGTRLTVV.

The genes are TRBV15 and TRBJ1-4, with D hard to call. The CDR3 consists of 16 residues. Trimming shortened V by 0 bases and J by 0 bases, and 8 bases separated the two germline ends. The V gene's germline CDR1 is LNHNV and CDR2 YYDKDF (reference sequence). CDR3 residues: CATSRDRGSTNEKLFF. In DNA form, the CDR3 reads TGTGCCACCAGCAGAGATAGAGGATCAACTAATGAAAAACTGTTTTTT. Drawing the rest from reference TRBV15 and TRBJ1-4, the complete variable domain is DAMVIQNPRYQVTQFGKPVTLSCSQTLNHNVMYWYQQKSSQAPKLLFHYYDKDFNNEADTPDNFQSRRPNTSFCFLDIRSPGLGDTAMYLCATSRDRGSTNEKLFFGSGTQLSVL.

The chain recombines TRBV5-1 with TRBJ2-1; possibly TRBD2 for D (6 bases). The CDR3 is 14 residues long. Trimming cost V 3 bases and J 7 bases, with 14 bases left between them. CDR1 is SGHRS, CDR2 YFSETQ, per germline. The CDR3 region is CASSSDYALNEQFF. CDR3 nucleotides: TGCGCCAGCAGCTCGGACTACGCGTTAAATGAGCAGTTCTTC.

The chain couples TRBV27 to TRBJ2-7; D assignment may be TRBD1 or TRBD2 (5 bases each). Germline CDR1 and CDR2: MNHEY and SMNVEV (reference sequence). The CDR3 totals 13 residues. V was pared by 5 bases and J by 2 bases, with 10 bases between. For the CDR3, the DNA is TGTGCCAGCAGTCGGGACGGTACCTACGAGCAGTACTTC. The encoded protein is CASSRDGTYEQYF.

The rearrangement uses TRBV7-3 and TRBJ2-2; 7 positions agree with TRBD2. The CDR3 is 14 residues long. CDR1 is SGHTA and CDR2 is FQGTGA in the germline V gene. The J segment lost 4 bases and the V segment lost 5 bases, leaving 4 bases of the junction unmatched. The CDR3 here is CASSTSEGTGELFF. Written as DNA, the CDR3 is TGTGCCAGCAGCACTAGCGAAGGCACCGGGGAGCTGTTTTTT.

The chain recombines TRBV5-8 with TRBJ1-1; the D is unclear. Looked up from germline, CDR1 is SGHTS and CDR2 is YDEGEE. The CDR3 has 12 residues. V was clipped by 0 bases and J by 6 bases, with 6 bases between them. CDR3 amino acids: CASSLDRSEAFF. CDR3 bases: TGTGCCAGCAGCTTGGACAGATCTGAAGCTTTCTTT.

The gene calls are TRBV27 and TRBJ2-3, with D perhaps TRBD2 (5 bases). Trimming removed 2 bases at V and 6 bases at J, with 9 bases between. CDR1 is MNHEY, CDR2 SMNVEV, per germline (reference sequence). The CDR3 sequence is 13 residues long. As DNA, the CDR3 is TGTGCCAGCAGTTTACTAGCCGGGGATACGCAGTATTTT. Its translation is CASSLLAGDTQYF.

Only a few counts were recorded for this clone. The CDR3 spells CASSYTGQGLQSEYF. CDR3 DNA: TGTGCCAGCAGTTACACCGGACAGGGGTTACAGTCCGAGTATTTT. The V gene is TRBV6-6, the J gene TRBJ2-3; the match to TRBD1 covers 9 bases. The CDR3 length is 15 residues. Looked up from germline, CDR1 is MNHNY and CDR2 is SVGAGI (reference sequence). V shed 2 bases and J 13 bases; nucleotides not matched to a gene: 13.

The gene calls are TRBV4-2 and TRBJ2-2; the match to TRBD2 covers 8 bases. The CDR3 has 16 amino acids. Germline V CDR1 and CDR2: LGHNA, YNFKEQ. The ends lost 4 bases at V and 5 bases at J; junction bases unmatched: 9. The CDR3 coding sequence is TGTGCCAGCAGCCCCGTGGAGAGCGGGAGTACCGGGGAGCTGTTTTTT. This codes for CASSPVESGSTGELFF.

V usage is TRBV6-1 and J usage is TRBJ1-1; D is unresolved. In germline, CDR1 is MNHNS, CDR2 SASEGT. V lost 3 bases, J lost 7 bases, and 12 bases lay in between. The CDR3 sequence is 13 residues long. The CDR3 coding sequence is TGTGCCAGCAGTGACGGAAACTATTATGAAGCTTTCTTT. Its protein product is CASSDGNYYEAFF.